The 16 T cell receptor beta chains reported below all come from one sample, sequenced in a study of T cell responses to AZD1222 COVID-19 vaccine. Sequencing was performed with immunoSEQ multiplex PCR; in TCRdb, only in-frame clones are kept and a portion is missing. The data hold approximately 150,000 clones, with 85% to 95% observed a single time. The starting material was peripheral blood, obtained 28 days after the second AZD1222 dose. Receptors were obtained from an adult who received the AZD1222 COVID-19 vaccine.

The chain joins TRBV6-5 to TRBJ1-1; D might be TRBD1 (6 bases). V lost 0 bases to trimming and J lost 7 bases, with 9 bases between them. From germline, CDR1 is MNHEY and CDR2 SVGAGI. CDR3 size: 13 residues. The CDR3 spells CASSYSGAGEAFF. The CDR3 DNA is TGTGCCAGCAGTTACTCGGGGGCGGGTGAAGCTTTCTTT.

This chain joins TRBV4-2 and TRBJ2-7; 15 bases map to TRBD2. The CDR3 is 21 residues long. V trimming: 1 base; J trimming: 2 bases; junction bases outside the gene matches: 15. Per the germline V gene, CDR1 is LGHNA and CDR2 is YNFKEQ. The CDR3 loop reads CASSQVFPGLAGGSMPYEQYF. CDR3 nucleotide sequence: TGTGCCAGCAGCCAAGTCTTCCCGGGACTAGCGGGAGGAAGTATGCCCTACGAGCAGTACTTC.

The genes are TRBV5-1 and TRBJ2-7; no clear D gene. CDR3 length: 13 residues. Germline V CDR1 and CDR2: SGHRS, YFSETQ. V lost 2 bases and J lost 5, with 11 bases in between. The CDR3 DNA follows: TGCGCCAGCAGCTTAAGGATTTCGGACGAGCAGTACTTC. This codes for CASSLRISDEQYF.

The V call is TRBV27, the J call TRBJ1-1, with D perhaps matching TRBD1 (5 bases). There are 14 residues in the CDR3. The germline gives CDR1 MNHEY, CDR2 SMNVEV (reference sequence). Between the trimmed V and J ends, which lost 8 bases and 5 bases, there was a span of 18 bases. The CDR3 protein is CASGSAAGGTEAFF. CDR3 nucleotide sequence: TGTGCCAGCGGCAGCGCGGCCGGGGGTACTGAAGCTTTCTTT.

The chain links TRBV27 to TRBJ1-5, with D hard to call. CDR3 length: 12 residues. V lost 5 bases, J lost 3 bases, and 5 bases lay in between. Germline V gene lookup returns CDR1 MNHEY and CDR2 SMNVEV (reference sequence). Here the CDR3 reads CASSLSNQPQHF. As DNA, the CDR3 is TGTGCCAGCAGTCTCTCCAATCAGCCCCAGCATTTT.

This sequence joins TRBV18 and TRBJ1-1, with D perhaps matching TRBD1 (5 bases). V was trimmed by 3 bases and J by 3 bases, leaving 17 bases between them. Germline-derived CDR1 and CDR2 are KGHSH and LQKENI. The CDR3 spans 16 residues. CDR3: CASSPPSGDRDTEAFF. The CDR3 DNA follows: TGTGCCAGCTCACCGCCCTCGGGGGATCGGGACACTGAAGCTTTCTTT.

This chain joins TRBV4-1 and TRBJ1-2; D is uncertain. The V gene lost 0 bases and the J gene lost 8 bases, with 7 bases spanning the gap. The CDR3 loop spans 12 amino acids. Germline lookup yields CDR1 MGHRA and CDR2 YSYEKL. CDR3 region: CASSQDLRGYTF. CDR3 coding DNA: TGCGCCAGCAGCCAAGATCTCCGGGGCTACACCTTC.

The J gene is TRBJ2-3, the V gene TRBV4-1, with 14 bases fitting TRBD2. V gave up 1 base and J gave up 4 bases; unmatched junction bases: 10. Germline V gives CDR1 MGHRA, CDR2 YSYEKL. The CDR3 runs 19 residues. CDR3 bases: TGCGCCAGCAGCCAAGCCGGGCCGGGACTAGCGGGAGTCCCAGATACGCAGTATTTT. Protein: CASSQAGPGLAGVPDTQYF.

V usage is TRBV6-1 and J usage is TRBJ2-5; D gene ambiguous. Germline values: CDR1 MNHNS, CDR2 SASEGT. V lost 5 bases and J 5 bases, leaving 6 bases between the germline ends. The CDR3 contains 11 residues. The CDR3 nucleotides are TGTGCCAGCAGTTTACGGGAGACCCAGTACTTC. Translating gives CASSLRETQYF.

The chain links TRBV14 to TRBJ2-1; D is ambiguous. Trimming stripped 1 base from V and 1 base from J, with 8 bases between. Germline-derived CDR1 and CDR2 are SGHDN and FVKESK. The CDR3 is made up of 15 amino acids. The CDR3 region has the DNA TGTGCCAGCAGCCAAGTATTGGGGTCCTACAATGAGCAGTTCTTC. Amino acid sequence: CASSQVLGSYNEQFF. Filled out from reference TRBV14 and TRBJ2-1, the complete variable domain reads EAGVTQFPSHSVIEKGQTVTLRCDPISGHDNLYWYRRVMGKEIKFLLHFVKESKQDESGMPNNRFLAERTGGTYSTLKVQPAELEDSGVYFCASSQVLGSYNEQFFGPGTRLTVL.

CDR3 sequence reads: CASSYSEGNQPQHF. CDR3 nucleotide sequence: TGTGCCAGCAGTTACTCAGAAGGCAATCAGCCCCAGCATTTT. The genes are TRBV6-5 and TRBJ1-5; D is undetermined. V lost 0 bases and J lost 2, with 5 bases in between. This CDR3 is 14 amino acids long. Per germline, CDR1 MNHEY and CDR2 SVGAGI.

This clone occurred once. The rearrangement uses TRBV19 and TRBJ1-5; 8 bases map to TRBD1. V shed 6 bases, J shed 4 bases, and the junction held 5 bases outside the gene matches. Germline V lookup: CDR1 LNHDA, CDR2 SQIVND (reference sequence). The length of the CDR3 is 14 residues. CDR3 nucleotides: TGTGCCAGTAGCCCAGGGGGCCTAAATCAGCCCCAGCATTTT. Translated, it gives CASSPGGLNQPQHF.

This chain links TRBV5-1 with TRBJ2-1, with a possible D match to TRBD2 (6 bases). Per the germline V gene, CDR1 is SGHRS and CDR2 is YFSETQ. V was pared by 6 bases and J by 5 bases, with 15 bases between. CDR3 length: 14 residues. CDR3 sequence reads: CASNQDYADNEQFF. In nucleotides, the CDR3 is TGCGCCAGCAACCAGGACTATGCCGACAATGAGCAGTTCTTC. Full variable domain (outside the CDR3, taken from reference TRBV5-1 and TRBJ2-1): KAGVTQTPRYLIKTRGQQVTLSCSPISGHRSVSWYQQTPGQGLQFLFEYFSETQRNKGNFPGRFSGRQFSNSRSEMNVSTLELGDSALYLCASNQDYADNEQFFGPGTRLTVL.

The rearrangement joins TRBV6-5 to TRBJ1-2, with D possibly matching TRBD1 (5 bases). The germline V gene encodes CDR1 MNHEY and CDR2 SVGAGI. The CDR3 extends over 15 amino acids. Deletions cut 5 bases from V and 2 bases from J, with 15 bases between. The CDR3 nucleotides are TGTGCCAGCAGTAGGGGCAGGGAATCGAACTATGGCTACACCTTC. It specifies CASSRGRESNYGYTF.

This clone is a singleton in its sample. V usage is TRBV7-3 and J usage is TRBJ2-2; 9 bases fit TRBD2. Germline CDR1 reads SGHTA; CDR2 reads FQGTGA. V shed 4 bases and J 8 bases; nucleotides not matched to a gene: 11. The CDR3 has 16 amino acids. DNA for the CDR3: TGTGCCAGCAGCTCCGGTGGTAGCGGGAGTCCTGGGGAGCTGTTTTTT. It translates to CASSSGGSGSPGELFF.

The rearrangement uses TRBV28 and TRBJ2-7; D uncertain. The ends were cut back, 2 bases at V and 3 bases at J, with 11 bases in the middle. This CDR3 has 14 residues. Germline V CDR1 and CDR2: MDHEN, SYDVKM. In nucleotides, the CDR3 is TGTGCCAGCAGTTTAGAGGATGGTAGCTACGAGCAGTACTTC. It translates to CASSLEDGSYEQYF.